The sequence of this T cell receptor (beta chain) was determined in a study of cytomegalovirus exposure and HLA in healthy donors. Findings and caveats of the study: Later analysis associated a missense DCLRE1C variant with TCR beta V- and J-gene trimming.

The V end was cut by 1 base, the J end by 0 bases, with 17 bases between. Per germline, CDR1 SGHKS and CDR2 YYEKEE (reference sequence). The length of the CDR3 is 18 residues. The PCR ran on 60 Vbeta and 13 Jbeta primers. The protocol was immunoSEQ multiplex PCR, while the TCRdb copy is restricted to in-frame clones and leaves out a portion. Its table records 150,000 to 200,000 clones. There were likely unrecorded immune exposures, though donors were nominally healthy when sampled. As regards this clone: Antigen: not known.

This clonotype originated in an older woman in good health and CMV-seronegative. The chain has TRBV5-5 and TRBJ1-5; no definite D call. Input material: PBMCs. DNA for the CDR3: TGTGCCAGCAGCTTGTTTTTATATACCCCCTATAGCAATCAGCCCCAGCATTTT. This sequence encodes CASSLFLYTPYSNQPQHF.